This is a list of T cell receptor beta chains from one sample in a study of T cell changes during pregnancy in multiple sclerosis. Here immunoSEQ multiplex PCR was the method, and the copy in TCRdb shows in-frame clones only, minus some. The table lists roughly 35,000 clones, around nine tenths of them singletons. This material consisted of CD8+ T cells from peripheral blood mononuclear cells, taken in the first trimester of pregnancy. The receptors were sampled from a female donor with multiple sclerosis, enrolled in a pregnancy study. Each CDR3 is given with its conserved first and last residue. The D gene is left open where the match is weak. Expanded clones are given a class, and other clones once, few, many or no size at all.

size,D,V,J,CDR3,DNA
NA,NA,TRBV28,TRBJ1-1,CASSFRRTNEAFF,TGTGCCAGCAGTTTCCGTCGGACAAATGAAGCTTTCTTT
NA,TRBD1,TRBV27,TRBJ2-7,CASAKTGGHYEQYF,TGTGCCAGCGCAAAGACAGGGGGCCACTACGAGCAGTACTTC
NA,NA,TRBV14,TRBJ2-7,CASSSGGLGRSGEQYF,TGTGCCAGCAGCTCAGGGGGGCTGGGACGAAGCGGCGAGCAGTACTTC
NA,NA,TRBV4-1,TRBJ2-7,CASSQGGLAREEQYF,TGCGCCAGCAGCCAAGGGGGCCTGGCTAGAGAAGAGCAGTACTTC
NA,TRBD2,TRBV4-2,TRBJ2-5,CASSQDVLAGGETQYF,TGTGCCAGCAGCCAAGATGTTCTAGCGGGAGGAGAGACCCAGTACTTC
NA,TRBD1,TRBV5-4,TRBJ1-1,CASSWGTGKGPEAFF,TGTGCCAGCAGCTGGGGGACAGGGAAAGGTCCTGAAGCTTTCTTT
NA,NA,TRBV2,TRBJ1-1,CASSSRGFAEAFF,TGTGCCAGCAGCAGTCGGGGGTTCGCTGAAGCTTTCTTT
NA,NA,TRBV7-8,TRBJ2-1,CASSPPQDNEQFF,TGTGCCAGCAGCCCCCCCCAGGACAATGAGCAGTTCTTC
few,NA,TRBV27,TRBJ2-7,CASSDLSSYEQYF,TGTGCCAGCAGTGATTTGAGCTCCTACGAGCAGTACTTC
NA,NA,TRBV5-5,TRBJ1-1,CASSLWQNTEAFF,TGTGCCAGCAGCTTGTGGCAGAACACTGAAGCTTTCTTT
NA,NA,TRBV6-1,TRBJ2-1,CASGGNEQFF,TGTGCCAGCGGGGGGAATGAGCAGTTCTTC
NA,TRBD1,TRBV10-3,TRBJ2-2,CAISDKGQTNTGELFF,TGTGCCATCAGTGATAAGGGACAGACAAACACCGGGGAGCTGTTTTTT
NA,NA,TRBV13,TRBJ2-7,CASSAGYEQYF,TGTGCCAGCAGTGCCGGTTACGAGCAGTACTTC
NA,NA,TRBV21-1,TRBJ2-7,CASSPRGSSGRLSYEQYF,TGTGCCAGCAGCCCCCGGGGAAGTAGCGGGAGGTTATCCTACGAGCAGTACTTC
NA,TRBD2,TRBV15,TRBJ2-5,CATSRDLSLAGEETQYF,TGTGCCACCAGCAGAGATTTAAGCCTAGCGGGGGAAGAGACCCAGTACTTC
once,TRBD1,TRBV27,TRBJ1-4,CASSLGTGYEKLFF,TGTGCCAGCAGTTTAGGGACAGGGTATGAAAAACTGTTTTTT
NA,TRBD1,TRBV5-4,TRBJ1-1,CASSYYTGVNTEAFF,TGTGCCAGCAGCTATTACACAGGGGTGAACACTGAAGCTTTCTTT
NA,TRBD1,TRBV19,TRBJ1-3,CASSKNRGRGNTIYF,TGTGCCAGTAGTAAAAACAGGGGGCGCGGAAACACCATATATTTT
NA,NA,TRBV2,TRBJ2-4,CASSTINQGALNIQYF,TGTGCCAGCAGTACTATAAATCAAGGGGCCCTAAACATTCAGTACTTC
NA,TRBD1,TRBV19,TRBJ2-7,CATRDRPTYEQYF,TGTGCCACAAGGGACAGGCCGACCTACGAGCAGTACTTC
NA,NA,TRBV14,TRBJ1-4,CASSQEEGFTGSENEKLFF,TGTGCCAGCAGCCAAGAGGAAGGGTTCACAGGAAGCGAAAATGAAAAACTGTTTTTT
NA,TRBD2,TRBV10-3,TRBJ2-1,CAISRLAGGPAIIDEQFF,TGTGCCATCAGTCGACTAGCGGGAGGGCCAGCAATTATCGATGAGCAGTTCTTC
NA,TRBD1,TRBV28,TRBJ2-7,CASRGQGSSYEQYF,TGTGCCAGCAGGGGACAGGGGTCCTCCTACGAGCAGTACTTC
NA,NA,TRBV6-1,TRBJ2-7,CASSEVPDGVYEQYF,TGTGCCAGCAGTGAAGTCCCCGACGGGGTTTACGAGCAGTACTTC
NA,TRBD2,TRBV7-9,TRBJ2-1,CASSFLRASGINEQFF,TGTGCCAGCAGCTTCCTTCGGGCTAGCGGGATCAATGAGCAGTTCTTC
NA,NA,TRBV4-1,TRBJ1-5,CASSQEPGGWLQPQHF,TGCGCCAGCAGCCAAGAGCCGGGGGGGTGGTTGCAGCCCCAGCATTTT
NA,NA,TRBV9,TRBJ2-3,CASSAEGGAAGTSTDTQYF,TGTGCCAGCAGCGCAGAAGGGGGGGCAGCCGGGACGAGCACAGATACGCAGTATTTT
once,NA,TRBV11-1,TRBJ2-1,CASSLFGGNEQFF,TGTGCCAGCAGCTTATTCGGGGGTAATGAGCAGTTCTTC
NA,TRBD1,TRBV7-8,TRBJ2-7,CASSLGGQGHYEQYF,TGTGCCAGCAGCTTAGGGGGACAGGGACACTACGAGCAGTACTTC
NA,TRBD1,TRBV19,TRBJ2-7,CASSMGQGLAYEQYF,TGTGCCAGTAGTATGGGACAGGGGCTCGCCTACGAGCAGTACTTC